The following is a T cell receptor (beta chain) sequence with its context. The TCR beta repertoire was assessed by survey-level immunoSEQ sequencing. Clones were read by immunoSEQ multiplex PCR, and TCRdb kept only the in-frame ones, dropping some. The data show about 68,000 clones, 90% to 95% seen once. Germline assignment: CDR1 SGHKS and CDR2 YYEKEE (reference sequence). The CDR3 is 13 amino acids. Trimming took 4 bases from V and 7 from J, leaving 14 bases between them. The chain combines TRBV5-5 with TRBJ1-1; no reliable D call. The TCR comes from a man aged 40-49 years with rheumatoid arthritis. Sequenced: PBMCs. Here the CDR3 reads CASSPAVVGEAFF. DNA for the CDR3: TGTGCCAGCAGCCCGGCCGTTGTGGGTGAAGCTTTCTTT.